Following are 27 T cell receptor beta chains from one sample sequenced in a study of T cell responses to AZD1222 COVID-19 vaccine listed by TCRdb under 2021. The library was generated by the immunoSEQ multiplex PCR assay. TCRdb limited this immuneACCESS table to in-frame rearrangements with V and J called. A share of clones is missing; checked studies link under half to unresolved V genes, and the rest is unexplained. Counted in this sample were roughly 85,000 clones; 88% of them appeared once. Jointly, the top ten make up approximately 5.4% of the sample. The sample's time point, from its label and the paper: baseline before first vaccination. The sample's treatment or condition label, decoded: meningococcal conjugate vaccine given as trial control. Source: peripheral blood, taken on day 0 of MenACWY control vaccination. The origin of the receptors is an adult in good health.

The rearrangement joins TRBV18 to TRBJ1-3, with D hard to call. Germline V CDR1 and CDR2: KGHSH, LQKENI. The V end was cut by 3 bases, the J end by 4 bases, with 7 bases between. The CDR3 has 13 amino acids. The CDR3 loop reads CASSPLSGNTIYF. In DNA, the CDR3 is TGTGCCAGCTCACCTTTGTCCGGAAACACCATATATTTT.

The chain recombines TRBV10-3 with TRBJ2-3; perhaps TRBD2 as D (6 bases). V was clipped by 3 bases and J by 1 base, with 14 bases between them. This CDR3 comprises 16 residues. Germline values: CDR1 ENHRY, CDR2 SYGVKD. The CDR3 DNA is TGTGCCATCAGTGACCGGTTTTCGGGGGGCACAGATACGCAGTATTTT. Protein: CAISDRFSGGTDTQYF.

This chain links TRBV12-3 or TRBV12-4 with TRBJ1-1; D remains ambiguous. With 1 base removed from V and 8 bases from J, the gap between germline ends came to 5 bases. This CDR3 has 11 residues. The CDR3: CASSLVGEAFF. The CDR3 coding sequence is TGTGCCAGCAGTTTAGTGGGGGAAGCTTTCTTT.

This clone was detected only once. V and J are TRBV4-3 and TRBJ2-5; weak D call: TRBD2 (5 bases). Between the trimmed V and J ends, which lost 2 bases and 1 base, there was a span of 14 bases. The length of the CDR3 is 16 residues. Per the germline V gene, CDR1 is LGHNA and CDR2 is YSLEER. As DNA, the CDR3 is TGCGCCAGCAGCCAACTTGGCGGGCGCACCCAAGAGACCCAGTACTTC. It is translated as CASSQLGGRTQETQYF.

V and J are TRBV7-2 and TRBJ2-3; D not resolved. The CDR3 contains 14 residues. Germline assignment: CDR1 SGHTA and CDR2 FQGNSA. Trimming left V 1 base short and J 2 bases short, with 7 bases between. The CDR3 nucleotides read TGTGCCAGCAGCTTAGTTCTTTACACAGATACGCAGTATTTT. The encoded protein is CASSLVLYTDTQYF.

Only a few counts were recorded for this clone. The chain recombines TRBV3-1 (or the pseudogene TRBV3-2) with TRBJ2-7; D is possibly TRBD1 or TRBD2 (5 bases each). The CDR3 is 13 amino acids. CDR1 and CDR2 from the germline V gene are LGHDT and YNNKEL (reference sequence). The V gene lost 2 bases and the J gene lost 6 bases, with 11 bases spanning the gap. The CDR3 here is CASSQQGASEQYF. As DNA, the CDR3 is TGTGCCAGCAGCCAACAGGGAGCCTCCGAGCAGTACTTC.

The chain has TRBV11-3 and TRBJ2-5, with D maybe TRBD1 (6 bases). The V and J ends lost 1 base and 4 bases respectively, with 13 bases between them. Germline CDR1 is SGHNT and CDR2 is YENEEA. The CDR3 totals 15 residues. Here the CDR3 reads CASSLGTAEAETQYF. In nucleotides, the CDR3 is TGTGCCAGCAGCTTAGGGACAGCGGAGGCAGAGACCCAGTACTTC.

The rearrangement links TRBV4-3 to TRBJ2-2; D is possibly TRBD1 (5 bases). V dropped 5 bases and J dropped 5 bases, with 12 bases sitting between them. The CDR3 is made up of 14 amino acids. Looked up from germline, CDR1 is LGHNA and CDR2 is YSLEER. The CDR3 sequence is CASSSISGTGELFF. The CDR3 DNA is TGCGCCAGCAGCTCTATTTCAGGGACCGGGGAGCTGTTTTTT.

The chain joins TRBV7-2 to TRBJ1-3, with TRBD1 as a possible D gene (6 bases). Germline lookup yields CDR1 SGHTA and CDR2 FQGNSA. The CDR3 extends over 14 amino acids. V was shortened by 1 base and J by 7 bases, with 11 bases between the two germline ends. CDR3 nucleotides: TGTGCCAGCAGCTTAGACAGGGCATCGAACACCATATATTTT. Amino acids: CASSLDRASNTIYF.

The genes are TRBV6-5 and TRBJ1-1, with 8 bases lining up with TRBD1. The CDR3 loop spans 15 amino acids. The germline CDR1 and CDR2 sequences are MNHEY and SVGAGI. V lost 5 bases and J lost 4; bases outside the gene matches: 9. In DNA, the CDR3 is TGTGCCAGCAGTACCCAGGGGGCGCTCGGCACTGAAGCTTTCTTT. It translates to CASSTQGALGTEAFF.

The chain is built from TRBV29-1 and TRBJ1-2, with 7 bases fitting TRBD1. The junction had 10 bases not matched to a gene; V was cut back by 4 bases and J by 2 bases. The CDR3 consists of 15 residues. Germline V gene sequence: CDR1 SQVTM, CDR2 ANQGSEA. The CDR3 here is CSVVGRGEANYGYTF. In nucleotides, the CDR3 is TGCAGCGTTGTCGGCAGGGGGGAAGCAAACTATGGCTACACCTTC. The whole variable domain, filled in from reference TRBV29-1 and TRBJ1-2, reads SAVISQKPSRDICQRGTSLTIQCQVDSQVTMMFWYRQQPGQSLTLIATANQGSEATYESGFVIDKFPISRPNLTFSTLTVSNMSPEDSSIYLCSVVGRGEANYGYTFGSGTRLTVV.

This clone showed up just once. As DNA, the CDR3 is TGTGCCAGCAGCAAGGGGAGTTCGACCAGGGGTGACACCATATATTTT. Amino acid sequence: CASSKGSSTRGDTIYF. V usage is TRBV14 and J usage is TRBJ1-3; tentative D call: TRBD1 (6 bases). V gave up 5 bases and J gave up 8 bases, with 22 bases separating them. CDR3 length: 16 amino acids. Germline loops: CDR1 SGHDN, CDR2 FVKESK.

V is TRBV2 and J is TRBJ1-6, with D uncertain. Germline CDR1 is SNHLY and CDR2 is FYNNEI. CDR3 length: 15 residues. The V end was cut by 2 bases, the J end by 9 bases, with 14 bases between. The chain's CDR3 is CASSELLGPGSPLHF. The CDR3 DNA reads TGTGCCAGCAGTGAACTTTTGGGCCCAGGTTCACCCCTCCACTTT.

The chain joins TRBV10-3 to TRBJ2-3; perhaps TRBD1 as D (5 bases). The CDR3 has 15 residues. Trimming stripped 2 bases from V and 5 bases from J, with 14 bases between. The germline V gene has CDR1 ENHRY and CDR2 SYGVKD. CDR3 DNA: TGTGCCATCAGTGAGAATTCCAGGGTGGGAGATACGCAGTATTTT. Encoded protein: CAISENSRVGDTQYF.

This clone has only one observation. V is TRBV5-6 and J is TRBJ1-2; no reliable D call. Germline CDR1 reads SGHDT; CDR2 reads YYEEEE. V was clipped by 4 bases and J by 2 bases, with 9 bases between them. The CDR3 extends over 13 amino acids. Here the CDR3 reads CASSPGENYGYTF. CDR3 nucleotides: TGTGCCAGCAGCCCCGGGGAGAACTATGGCTACACCTTC. The variable domain in full, with the rest retrieved from reference TRBV5-6 and TRBJ1-2, is DAGVTQSPTHLIKTRGQQVTLRCSPKSGHDTVSWYQQALGQGPQFIFQYYEEEERQRGNFPDRFSGHQFPNYSSELNVNALLLGDSALYLCASSPGENYGYTFGSGTRLTVV.

In this sample, this clone turned up once. The rearrangement uses TRBV9 and TRBJ2-2; 8 bases line up with TRBD1. Germline CDR1 is SGDLS and CDR2 is YYNGEE. CDR3 length equals 16 residues. V dropped 0 bases and J dropped 6; count of bases not matched to a gene: 7. CDR3 in DNA: TGTGCCAGCAGCGTAGAGGGGGACAGGTCCCCCGGGGAGCTGTTTTTT. It translates to CASSVEGDRSPGELFF.

The V gene is TRBV6-6, the J gene TRBJ2-5; maybe TRBD2 (6 bases). This CDR3 region has 12 residues. Looked up from germline, CDR1 is MNHNY and CDR2 is SVGAGI (reference sequence). The germline V and J ends were trimmed by 7 bases and 5 bases, with 11 bases remaining between them. The CDR3: CASKPRGETQYF. The CDR3 coding sequence is TGTGCCAGCAAACCCCGGGGGGAGACCCAGTACTTC.

The chain has TRBV7-9 and TRBJ2-2; 8 nucleotides align to TRBD1. Unmatched junction bases numbered 20, after V lost 5 bases and J lost 6 bases. CDR1 and CDR2 (germline): SEHNR, FQNEAQ (reference sequence). This CDR3 comprises 19 residues. The CDR3 DNA reads TGTGCCAGCAGCAGACTTGTTCCCGGGACAGGTGTTCAAGCCGGGGAGCTGTTTTTT. Protein sequence: CASSRLVPGTGVQAGELFF.

This rearrangement joins TRBV19 to TRBJ1-1, with D unresolved. Trimming left V 0 bases short and J 4 bases short, with 9 bases between. CDR1 and CDR2 from the germline V gene are LNHDA and SQIVND (reference sequence). CDR3 size: 14 residues. In DNA form, the CDR3 reads TGTGCCAGTAGTATAGAAGACCGGGGCACTGAAGCTTTCTTT. Protein: CASSIEDRGTEAFF.

The V gene is TRBV30, the J gene TRBJ1-3; D uncertain. The CDR3 runs 15 residues. The germline V gene encodes CDR1 GTSNPN and CDR2 SVGIG (reference sequence). V lost 0 bases to trimming and J lost 0 bases, with 9 bases between them. CDR3 sequence: CAWSVGLSSGNTIYF. CDR3 DNA sequence: TGTGCCTGGAGTGTGGGTCTTTCCTCTGGAAACACCATATATTTT.

The V call is TRBV5-5, the J call TRBJ1-6, with TRBD1 matching over 7 bases. V shed 4 bases and J 4 bases; nucleotides not matched to a gene: 5. CDR3 length: 15 residues. Germline values: CDR1 SGHKS, CDR2 YYEKEE (reference sequence). Here the CDR3 reads CASSARQGYNSPLHF. CDR3 nucleotides: TGTGCCAGCAGCGCCCGACAGGGTTATAATTCACCCCTCCACTTT.

The gene calls are TRBV10-3 and TRBJ1-2; D might be TRBD1 (5 bases). Trimming took off 6 bases at V and 8 bases at J, with 19 bases between the two ends. CDR3 size: 14 residues. CDR1 is ENHRY and CDR2 is SYGVKD in the germline V gene. The CDR3 DNA follows: TGTGCCATCAGAAGACCAGGGACCTTCTACGGCTACACCTTC. This gives the protein CAIRRPGTFYGYTF.

Comments on this clone: At one boundary the junction diverges from the germline segment, which might be a read error. The chain combines TRBV3-1 (or the pseudogene TRBV3-2) with TRBJ2-2; D perhaps matches TRBD2 (6 bases). Germline V gene sequence: CDR1 LGHDT, CDR2 YNNKEL (reference sequence). The CDR3 consists of 15 residues. The CDR3 bases are TGTGCCAGCGGCCAAGAGCGGGTTACCACCGGGGAGCTGTTTTTT. Translating it yields CASGQERVTTGELFF.

The chain combines TRBV29-1 with TRBJ1-1; possibly TRBD1 for D (5 bases). V was trimmed by 5 bases and J by 1 base, leaving 17 bases between them. The germline gives CDR1 SQVTM, CDR2 ANQGSEA. The CDR3 has 15 amino acids. The CDR3, as DNA: TGCAGCGTTTTTCCCGATCGGACAAAGAACACTGAAGCTTTCTTT. It yields the protein CSVFPDRTKNTEAFF.

J is TRBJ1-6 and V is TRBV20-1; D uncertain. From germline, CDR1 is DFQATT and CDR2 SNEGSKA (reference sequence). This CDR3 has 11 residues. Between the trimmed V and J ends, which lost 2 bases and 9 bases, there was a span of 5 bases. In DNA form, the CDR3 reads TGCAGTGCTAGACCATCTTCACCCCTCCACTTT. Protein sequence: CSARPSSPLHF.

This clone was picked up a small number of times. The gene calls are TRBV7-2 and TRBJ1-5, with D tentatively TRBD1 (5 bases). CDR1 is SGHTA and CDR2 is FQGNSA in the germline V gene. The CDR3 covers 13 residues. V lost 5 bases to trimming and J lost 6 bases, with 11 bases between them. The CDR3 sequence: CASSPRDLQPQHF. In nucleotides, the CDR3 is TGTGCCAGCAGCCCGAGGGACCTTCAGCCCCAGCATTTT.

V gene TRBV3-1 (or the pseudogene TRBV3-2) combines with J gene TRBJ1-4; tentatively, D is TRBD1 (5 bases). Germline V lookup: CDR1 LGHDT, CDR2 YNNKEL (reference sequence). V was pared by 6 bases and J by 3 bases, with 11 bases between. This CDR3 is 14 amino acids long. CDR3 in amino acids: CASSFGTANEKLFF. The CDR3 nucleotides read TGTGCCAGCAGTTTCGGGACGGCTAATGAAAAACTGTTTTTT.